The 30 T cell receptor beta chains below all came from one sample that was sequenced in a study of shared clonotypes between healthy human individuals. Profiled with immunoSEQ multiplex PCR; TCRdb holds only in-frame clones, not every one. The table lists more than 1.2 million clones, just under 99% of them singletons, with under 0.45% in the top ten. The specimen sequenced was naive CD4+ T cells sorted from blood. Subset specified: CD45RA+ positively selected. The receptors shown here come from a man younger than 40 in good health.

The chain employs TRBV28 and TRBJ2-3; TRBD2 matches 11 bases. The J segment lost 0 bases and the V segment lost 6 bases, leaving 2 bases of the junction unmatched. Germline loops: CDR1 MDHEN, CDR2 SYDVKM. The CDR3 is 15 amino acids. The CDR3 DNA reads as TGTGCCAGCAGAGTAGCGGGAGGGAGCACAGATACGCAGTATTTT. It codes for CASRVAGGSTDTQYF.

The V and J genes are TRBV5-4 and TRBJ2-3; maybe TRBD1 (7 bases). Trimming pared 5 bases from V and 1 base from J, leaving 14 bases between. Germline CDR1 is SGHNT and CDR2 is YYREEE (reference sequence). This CDR3 region has 15 residues. CDR3 sequence reads: CASRPRGTGTDTQYF. The DNA of the CDR3 is TGTGCCAGCAGACCGCGCGGGACAGGCACAGATACGCAGTATTTT.

V is TRBV19 and J is TRBJ1-2; TRBD1 matches at 9 bases. V lost 2 bases to trimming and J lost 0 bases; unmatched junction nucleotides: 4. This CDR3 has 16 residues. CDR1 and CDR2 (germline): LNHDA, SQIVND (reference sequence). The CDR3 DNA follows: TGTGCCAGTAGTATAAGCCGGACAGGGGCTAACTATGGCTACACCTTC. Translation: CASSISRTGANYGYTF.

This chain connects TRBV5-1 to TRBJ2-2; D is unclear. Germline CDR1 SGHRS, CDR2 YFSETQ. The CDR3 totals 15 residues. Trimming removed 3 bases at V and 2 bases at J, with 11 bases between. CDR3 DNA: TGCGCCAGCAGCTGGTGGTACGATAACACCGGGGAGCTGTTTTTT. Translating gives CASSWWYDNTGELFF.

This rearrangement joins TRBV6-5 to TRBJ2-3; D not certain. The CDR3 length is 15 residues. Germline V gene data show CDR1 as MNHEY and CDR2 as SVGAGI. Trimming cost V 6 bases and J 1 base, with 14 bases left between them. CDR3 nucleotide sequence: TGTGCCAGCAGGAATCCGAAATTGGGCACAGATACGCAGTATTTT. It translates to CASRNPKLGTDTQYF.

The chain links TRBV30 to TRBJ1-3, with D unclear. This CDR3 spans 14 amino acids. Per the germline V gene, CDR1 is GTSNPN and CDR2 is SVGIG (reference sequence). V was trimmed by 4 bases and J by 1 base, leaving 11 bases between them. The DNA for the CDR3 is TGTGCCTGGAAACCGTCCGGTTCTGGAAACACCATATATTTT. Translation: CAWKPSGSGNTIYF.

This clone was seen just once. The CDR3 sequence is CASSTPTGLNEQFF. Written as DNA, the CDR3 is TGTGCCAGCAGTACACCTACAGGTTTGAATGAGCAGTTCTTC. This chain uses TRBV28 with TRBJ2-1; D perhaps matches TRBD1 (5 bases). The CDR3 loop spans 14 amino acids. With 5 bases removed from V and 7 bases from J, the gap between germline ends came to 15 bases. Per germline, CDR1 MDHEN and CDR2 SYDVKM.

Worth noting for this clone: The same CDR3 arises from other DNA sequences in this sample as well. The gene calls are TRBV20-1 and TRBJ2-5; D gene uncertain. This CDR3 is 11 amino acids long. The ends were cut back, 4 bases at V and 1 base at J, with 4 bases in the middle. In germline, CDR1 is DFQATT, CDR2 SNEGSKA (reference sequence). Here the CDR3 DNA reads TGCAGTGCTAATACCCAAGAGACCCAGTACTTC. This encodes CSANTQETQYF.

The V gene is TRBV5-4, the J gene TRBJ2-1; D is unresolved. From germline, CDR1 is SGHNT and CDR2 YYREEE (reference sequence). This CDR3 region has 14 residues. V lost 4 bases, J lost 2 bases, and 10 bases lay in between. The CDR3 DNA sequence: TGTGCCAGCAGCGGAGACACTACCTACAATGAGCAGTTCTTC. Protein product: CASSGDTTYNEQFF.

The V and J genes are TRBV29-1 and TRBJ2-3; D possibly corresponds to TRBD1 (5 bases). Trimming removed 3 bases from V and 9 bases from J, with 10 bases in between. Germline CDR1 reads SQVTM; CDR2 reads ANQGSEA. This CDR3 has 11 residues. CDR3 residues: CSVDPPGTQYF. CDR3 coding DNA: TGCAGCGTTGATCCCCCAGGGACGCAGTATTTT.

The J gene is TRBJ1-3, the V gene TRBV18, with TRBD1 matching over 7 bases. V was clipped by 4 bases and J by 3 bases; unmatched bases: 9. The CDR3 covers 16 residues. Germline V gene lookup returns CDR1 KGHSH and CDR2 LQKENI. The CDR3 protein is CASSLKPTGIGNTIYF. The DNA for the CDR3 is TGTGCCAGCTCACTAAAACCGACAGGGATTGGAAACACCATATATTTT.

The chain joins TRBV28 to TRBJ2-2; 7 positions match TRBD1. The junction had 8 bases not matched to a gene; V was cut back by 4 bases and J by 0 bases. Germline CDR1 is MDHEN and CDR2 is SYDVKM. CDR3 length: 17 amino acids. CDR3 loop: CASSYHRGLANTGELFF. The DNA of the CDR3 is TGTGCCAGCAGTTACCACAGGGGTCTCGCGAACACCGGGGAGCTGTTTTTT. The full variable domain, its missing parts supplied by reference TRBV28 and TRBJ2-2, is DVKVTQSSRYLVKRTGEKVFLECVQDMDHENMFWYRQDPGLGLRLIYFSYDVKMKEKGDIPEGYSVSREKKERFSLILESASTNQTSMYLCASSYHRGLANTGELFFGEGSRLTVL.

V and J are TRBV5-4 and TRBJ1-2; a weak D match, TRBD1 (6 bases). The ends were cut back, 4 bases at V and 8 bases at J, with 24 bases in the middle. Germline V CDR1 and CDR2: SGHNT, YYREEE (reference sequence). The CDR3 covers 16 residues. CDR3: CASSKYDWGAPNGYTF. The CDR3 coding sequence is TGTGCCAGCAGCAAGTACGACTGGGGGGCGCCGAACGGCTACACCTTC.

The genes are TRBV28 and TRBJ2-1; the match to TRBD2 covers 7 bases. CDR3 length equals 18 residues. Germline loops: CDR1 MDHEN, CDR2 SYDVKM. With 5 bases clipped from V and 5 bases from J, the junction kept 18 bases outside the gene matches. The CDR3, as DNA: TGTGCCAGCAGTATTTTTATGGGAAGCGGGATACCTAACAATGAGCAGTTCTTC. Its protein is CASSIFMGSGIPNNEQFF.

V and J are TRBV5-1 and TRBJ1-1; D perhaps matches TRBD1 (6 bases). CDR1 SGHRS and CDR2 YFSETQ come from the germline V gene. With 0 bases removed from V and 4 bases from J, the gap between germline ends came to 13 bases. The CDR3 consists of 15 residues. In nucleotides, the CDR3 is TGCGCCAGCAGCTTGGAATGGGGGGCGAGCACTGAAGCTTTCTTT. Protein: CASSLEWGASTEAFF.

The V call is TRBV10-3, the J call TRBJ2-3; D may be TRBD2 (6 bases). Germline V gene lookup returns CDR1 ENHRY and CDR2 SYGVKD. This CDR3 contains 15 residues. Trimming stripped 5 bases from V and 0 bases from J, with 12 bases between. The CDR3 spells CAISMGGGSTDTQYF. The CDR3 nucleotides read TGTGCCATCAGTATGGGTGGGGGGAGCACAGATACGCAGTATTTT.

A remark on this clone: Other DNA sequences in the sample encode the same CDR3. V gene TRBV5-4 combines with J gene TRBJ1-1; 8 bases match TRBD1. The CDR3 is 14 residues long. Germline V gene lookup returns CDR1 SGHNT and CDR2 YYREEE (reference sequence). Trimming removed 3 bases from V and 4 bases from J; junction bases left unmatched: 5. The CDR3, as DNA: TGTGCCAGCAGCTCAGTACAGGGGGGCACTGAAGCTTTCTTT. It translates to CASSSVQGGTEAFF.

The chain joins TRBV6-1 to TRBJ1-5; 9 bases line up with TRBD1. Germline assignment: CDR1 MNHNS and CDR2 SASEGT. This CDR3 is 18 amino acids long. J was trimmed by 4 bases and V by 2 bases; bases with no gene match: 12. CDR3 residues: CASSEPRTGEVGNQPQHF. The CDR3, as DNA: TGTGCCAGCAGTGAACCAAGGACAGGGGAGGTAGGGAATCAGCCCCAGCATTTT.

CDR3 sequence (DNA): TGTGCCTGGAGTGCCGGACTAGCGGGAGAGCAGTTCTTC. Encoded protein: CAWSAGLAGEQFF. The chain uses TRBV30 and TRBJ2-1; 12 bases match TRBD2. The ends lost 1 base at V and 10 bases at J; junction bases unmatched: 2. The CDR3 loop spans 13 amino acids. The V gene's germline CDR1 is GTSNPN and CDR2 SVGIG (reference sequence).

The rearrangement uses TRBV5-1 and TRBJ2-5, with 9 bases that match TRBD1. V shed 4 bases, J shed 4 bases, and the junction held 8 bases outside the gene matches. This CDR3 is built from 15 residues. The germline V gene encodes CDR1 SGHRS and CDR2 YFSETQ. CDR3 nucleotide sequence: TGCGCCAGCAGCCCTGGACAGGGGTCAGTAGAGACCCAGTACTTC. Its translation: CASSPGQGSVETQYF.

This sequence joins TRBV5-1 and TRBJ2-2; D uncertain. V was trimmed by 3 bases and J by 6 bases, leaving 15 bases between them. Germline CDR1 SGHRS, CDR2 YFSETQ. CDR3 length equals 15 residues. CDR3 sequence (DNA): TGCGCCAGCAGCTCCCCCCTAGAAGTTGCCGGGGAGCTGTTTTTT. Protein product: CASSSPLEVAGELFF.

The J gene is TRBJ2-7, the V gene TRBV28; TRBD1 aligns across 7 bases. This CDR3 comprises 15 residues. V shed 3 bases and J 2 bases; nucleotides not matched to a gene: 7. In germline, CDR1 is MDHEN, CDR2 SYDVKM. In nucleotides, the CDR3 is TGTGCCAGCAGTTTCACCACAGGGGCAACCTACGAGCAGTACTTC. Its protein product is CASSFTTGATYEQYF.

J is TRBJ1-4 and V is TRBV19; 8 nucleotides align to TRBD1. The junction had 7 bases not matched to a gene; V was cut back by 2 bases and J by 8 bases. The germline V gene has CDR1 LNHDA and CDR2 SQIVND (reference sequence). The CDR3 loop spans 15 amino acids. In nucleotides, the CDR3 is TGTGCCAGTAGTATAATTACAGGGGGGTTGGAAAAACTGTTTTTT. It is translated as CASSIITGGLEKLFF.

V usage is TRBV29-1 and J usage is TRBJ2-1, with 12 bases lining up with TRBD2. The CDR3 sequence is 15 residues long. From germline, CDR1 is SQVTM and CDR2 ANQGSEA. J gave up 10 bases and V 4 bases, and 11 bases lay outside the gene matches. The CDR3: CSVVPGLAGGGEQFF. The CDR3 DNA follows: TGCAGCGTTGTTCCAGGCCTAGCGGGAGGGGGAGAGCAGTTCTTC.

The V and J genes are TRBV19 and TRBJ2-1; TRBD1 aligns across 8 bases. The ends lost 6 bases at V and 0 bases at J; junction bases unmatched: 16. Germline V gives CDR1 LNHDA, CDR2 SQIVND (reference sequence). The CDR3 consists of 19 residues. CDR3 residues: CASRKSGTGGLGSYNEQFF. As DNA, the CDR3 is TGTGCCAGTAGGAAGTCAGGGACAGGTGGATTAGGCTCCTACAATGAGCAGTTCTTC.

The rearrangement joins TRBV27 to TRBJ1-5; no reliable D call. CDR1 is MNHEY and CDR2 is SMNVEV in the germline V gene (reference sequence). The CDR3 is 15 amino acids. Trimming left V 10 bases short and J 4 bases short, with 20 bases between. CDR3 in amino acids: CATAPSSYGNQPQHF. Here the CDR3 DNA reads TGTGCCACCGCACCGTCATCCTACGGAAATCAGCCCCAGCATTTT.

This clone has only one observation. This chain joins TRBV9 and TRBJ2-1; 10 bases fit TRBD2. J was trimmed by 10 bases and V by 0 bases; bases with no gene match: 10. CDR1 and CDR2 (germline): SGDLS, YYNGEE. The CDR3 is 16 residues long. The CDR3 DNA reads as TGTGCCAGCAGCGTAGATCCTAGCGGGAGCCCTGGAGAGCAGTTCTTC. It codes for CASSVDPSGSPGEQFF.

The chain uses TRBV7-6 and TRBJ2-3, with 11 nucleotides matching TRBD2. Trimming removed 0 bases from V and 6 bases from J; junction bases left unmatched: 2. The CDR3 is made up of 15 amino acids. Germline values: CDR1 SGHVS, CDR2 FNYEAQ. CDR3 protein: CASSLASSGRDTQYF. The CDR3 DNA follows: TGTGCCAGCAGCTTAGCGTCTAGCGGGAGGGATACGCAGTATTTT.

This chain joins TRBV29-1 and TRBJ1-1; no definite D call. V gave up 2 bases and J gave up 0 bases, with 7 bases separating them. The CDR3 has 13 residues. Germline values: CDR1 SQVTM, CDR2 ANQGSEA. CDR3 region: CSVERRVNTEAFF. The CDR3 nucleotides are TGCAGCGTTGAAAGGCGGGTGAACACTGAAGCTTTCTTT.

This clone was detected once. The V and J genes are TRBV5-1 and TRBJ2-1; possible D gene TRBD1, 6 bases. Trimming cost V 2 bases and J 5 bases, with 20 bases left between them. The CDR3 length is 17 residues. Germline V gene lookup returns CDR1 SGHRS and CDR2 YFSETQ. The CDR3 coding sequence is TGCGCCAGCAGCTTCGCCCCTCCGGGACAAGGGGACAATGAGCAGTTCTTC. It encodes CASSFAPPGQGDNEQFF.